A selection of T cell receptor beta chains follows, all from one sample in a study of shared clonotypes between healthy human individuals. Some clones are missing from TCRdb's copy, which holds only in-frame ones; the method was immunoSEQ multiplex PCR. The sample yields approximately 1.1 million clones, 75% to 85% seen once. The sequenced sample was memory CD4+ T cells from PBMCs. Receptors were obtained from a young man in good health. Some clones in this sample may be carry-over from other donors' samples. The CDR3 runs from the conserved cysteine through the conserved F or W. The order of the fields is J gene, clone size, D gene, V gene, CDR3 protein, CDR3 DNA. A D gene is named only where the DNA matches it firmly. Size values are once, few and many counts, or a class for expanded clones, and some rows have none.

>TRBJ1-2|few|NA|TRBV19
CASSISDFYGYTF
TGTGCCAGTAGTATATCCGATTTCTATGGCTACACCTTC
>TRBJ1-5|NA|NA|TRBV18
CASSPRRDLDQPQHF
TGTGCCAGCTCACCAAGGAGGGATCTGGATCAGCCCCAGCATTTT
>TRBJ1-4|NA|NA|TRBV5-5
CASSLGRGNEKLFF
TGTGCCAGCAGCTTGGGGCGGGGGAATGAAAAACTGTTTTTT
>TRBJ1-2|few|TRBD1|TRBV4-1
CASSQDGTGGWGYTF
TGCGCCAGCAGCCAAGATGGGACAGGGGGCTGGGGCTACACCTTC
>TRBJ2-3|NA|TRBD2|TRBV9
CASSVLPGTTISDTQYF
TGTGCCAGCAGCGTACTACCCGGGACTACCATTTCGGATACGCAGTATTTT
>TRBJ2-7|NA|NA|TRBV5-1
CASSSVSRGSEQYF
TGCGCCAGCAGCTCCGTGAGCAGGGGCAGCGAGCAGTACTTC
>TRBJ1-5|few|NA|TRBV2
CASSEEGAPLPQHF
TGTGCCAGCAGTGAAGAGGGAGCTCCCTTGCCCCAGCATTTT
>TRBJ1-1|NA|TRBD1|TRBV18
CASSLRWTGGNTEAFF
TGTGCCAGCTCACTCAGGTGGACAGGGGGTAACACTGAAGCTTTCTTT
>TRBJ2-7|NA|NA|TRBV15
CATSRLKRDAYEQYF
TGTGCCACCAGCAGATTGAAACGGGACGCCTACGAGCAGTACTTC
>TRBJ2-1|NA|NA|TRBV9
CASSVVSGNNEQFF
TGTGCCAGCAGCGTAGTATCGGGAAACAATGAGCAGTTCTTC
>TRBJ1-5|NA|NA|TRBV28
CASIAGGGGQPQHF
TGTGCCAGCATTGCGGGGGGAGGCGGTCAGCCCCAGCATTTT
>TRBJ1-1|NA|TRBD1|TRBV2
CASRPGQVDTEAFF
TGTGCCAGCAGACCGGGACAGGTAGACACTGAAGCTTTCTTT
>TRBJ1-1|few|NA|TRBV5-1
CASSTDRGTEAFF
TGCGCCAGCAGCACGGACAGAGGAACTGAAGCTTTCTTT
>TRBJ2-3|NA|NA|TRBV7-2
CASSTPTKADTQYF
TGTGCCAGCAGCACCCCAACCAAAGCAGATACGCAGTATTTT
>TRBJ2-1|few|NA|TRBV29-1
CSVEDGGLFGVDEQFF
TGCAGCGTTGAAGATGGCGGACTATTCGGGGTAGATGAGCAGTTCTTC
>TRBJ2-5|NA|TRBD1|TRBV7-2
CASSSDRQETQYF
TGTGCCAGCAGCTCGGACAGGCAAGAGACCCAGTACTTC
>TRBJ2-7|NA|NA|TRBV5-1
CASSSPESAGEQYF
TGCGCCAGCAGCTCCCCGGAGTCGGCGGGCGAGCAGTACTTC
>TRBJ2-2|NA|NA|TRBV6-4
CASSDRASGTGELFF
TGTGCCAGCAGTGACAGGGCGTCTGGGACCGGGGAGCTGTTTTTT
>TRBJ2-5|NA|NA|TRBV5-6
CASSIPMGETQYF
TGTGCCAGCAGCATACCAATGGGAGAGACCCAGTACTTC
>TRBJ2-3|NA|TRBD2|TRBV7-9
CAAGGGSRSTDTQYF
TGTGCCGCGGGAGGCGGATCCCGTAGCACAGATACGCAGTATTTT
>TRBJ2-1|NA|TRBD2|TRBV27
CASSLSLAGVYEQFF
TGTGCCAGCAGTTTATCACTAGCGGGAGTGTATGAGCAGTTCTTC
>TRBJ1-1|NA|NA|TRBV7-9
CASSLELARGTEAFF
TGTGCCAGCAGCTTAGAGTTGGCCCGTGGCACTGAAGCTTTCTTT
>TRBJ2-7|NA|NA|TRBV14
CASSQVRRNEQYF
TGTGCCAGCAGCCAAGTCCGCCGCAACGAGCAGTACTTC
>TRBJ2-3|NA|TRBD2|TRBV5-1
CASSPGASGPQDTQYF
TGCGCCAGCAGCCCCGGGGCTAGCGGGCCCCAAGATACGCAGTATTTT
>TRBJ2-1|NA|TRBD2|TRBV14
CASSFRGLAGSSYNEQFF
TGTGCCAGCAGCTTCCGGGGACTAGCGGGGTCCTCCTACAATGAGCAGTTCTTC
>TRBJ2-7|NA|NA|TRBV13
CASSSDRYEQYF
TGTGCCAGCAGTTCGGACCGCTACGAGCAGTACTTC
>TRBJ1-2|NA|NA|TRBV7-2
CASSLAVSNSGYTF
TGTGCCAGCAGCTTAGCAGTCTCTAACTCTGGCTACACCTTC
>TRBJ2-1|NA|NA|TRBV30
CAWRQSSYNEQFF
TGTGCCTGGAGACAGAGCTCCTACAATGAGCAGTTCTTC
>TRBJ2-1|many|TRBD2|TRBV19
CASSIGGRAGEQFF
TGTGCCAGTAGTATCGGCGGGAGAGCGGGTGAGCAGTTCTTC
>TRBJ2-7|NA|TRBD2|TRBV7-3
CASSPGLAGMYEQYF
TGTGCCAGCAGCCCAGGGCTAGCGGGGATGTACGAGCAGTACTTC
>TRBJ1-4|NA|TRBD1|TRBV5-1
CASRKDGQAATNEKLFF
TGCGCCAGCAGGAAGGATGGACAGGCCGCAACTAATGAAAAACTGTTTTTT
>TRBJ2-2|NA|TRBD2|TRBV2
CASQGTSGRNTGELFF
TGTGCCAGCCAGGGGACTAGCGGGAGGAACACCGGGGAGCTGTTTTTT
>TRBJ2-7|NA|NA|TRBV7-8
CASSLVIGVEQYF
TGTGCCAGCAGCTTAGTGATAGGGGTGGAGCAGTACTTC
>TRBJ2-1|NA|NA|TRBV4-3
CASSREVAATYNEQFF
TGCGCCAGCAGCCGAGAGGTAGCGGCTACCTACAATGAGCAGTTCTTC
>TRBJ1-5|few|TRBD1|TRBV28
CASRVTGGDQPQHF
TGTGCCAGCAGGGTGACAGGGGGCGATCAGCCCCAGCATTTT
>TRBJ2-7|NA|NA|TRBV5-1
CASHYSGGSYEQYF
TGCGCCAGCCATTATAGCGGTGGGTCCTACGAGCAGTACTTC
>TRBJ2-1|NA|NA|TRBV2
CASSPDGINEQFF
TGTGCCAGCAGTCCCGACGGAATCAATGAGCAGTTCTTC
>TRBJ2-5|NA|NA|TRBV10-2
CASGTVQQETQYF
TGCGCCAGCGGTACAGTCCAGCAAGAGACCCAGTACTTC
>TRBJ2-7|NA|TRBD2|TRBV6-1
CASSVRLAGYEQYF
TGTGCCAGCAGTGTCAGACTAGCGGGGTACGAGCAGTACTTC
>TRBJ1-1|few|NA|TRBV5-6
CASSLGWTNTEAFF
TGTGCCAGCAGCTTGGGTTGGACGAACACTGAAGCTTTCTTT
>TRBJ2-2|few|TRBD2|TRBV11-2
CASSLSPGGLAGGRGELFF
TGTGCCAGCAGCTTATCCCCGGGAGGGCTAGCGGGAGGCCGCGGGGAGCTGTTTTTT
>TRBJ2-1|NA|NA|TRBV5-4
CAWRLGLSSYNEQFF
TGCGCCTGGCGGTTGGGACTCAGCTCCTACAATGAGCAGTTCTTC
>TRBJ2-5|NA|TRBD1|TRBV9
CASSAGGAGRETQYF
TGTGCCAGCAGCGCAGGGGGCGCAGGACGGGAGACCCAGTACTTC
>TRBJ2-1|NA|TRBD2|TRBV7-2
CASSALTSGRANEQFF
TGTGCCAGCAGCGCCTTGACTAGCGGGAGGGCGAATGAGCAGTTCTTC
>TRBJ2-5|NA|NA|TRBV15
CATSVRLGLDGETQYF
TGTGCCACCAGCGTCCGACTAGGCCTGGATGGAGAGACCCAGTACTTC